Each of the 19 T cell receptor beta chains below was sequenced from the same sample in a study of CD8+ T cells in alopecia areata. Sequencing used cDNA as its template, made by extracting RNA and reverse transcribing it. Produced via immunoSEQ multiplex PCR; TCRdb's table is partial and in-frame only. The table lists 120,000 or so clones, about 46% of them singletons, with under 12% in the top ten. Sequences were obtained from NKG2D-low CD8+ T cells sorted from blood. These receptors all stem from a human donor with alopecia areata.

The rearrangement links TRBV27 to TRBJ2-1, with D perhaps matching TRBD2 (5 bases). Germline V gene lookup returns CDR1 MNHEY and CDR2 SMNVEV (reference sequence). V gave up 4 bases and J gave up 6 bases, with 10 bases separating them. The CDR3 covers 13 residues. The CDR3 loop reads CASSSDSLNEQFF. The DNA of the CDR3 is TGTGCCAGCAGTTCGGACTCACTCAATGAGCAGTTCTTC.

The gene calls are TRBV5-1 and TRBJ1-2; no reliable D call. Between the trimmed V and J ends, which lost 7 bases and 4 bases, there was a span of 8 bases. The CDR3 loop spans 11 amino acids. The germline CDR1 and CDR2 sequences are SGHRS and YFSETQ. Here the CDR3 DNA reads TGCGCCAGCGGGGAGACCTATGGCTACACCTTC. It codes for CASGETYGYTF.

The genes are TRBV29-1 and TRBJ1-2, with D maybe TRBD1 (5 bases). The ends were cut back, 3 bases at V and 8 bases at J, with 16 bases in the middle. CDR1 and CDR2 (germline): SQVTM, ANQGSEA. CDR3 length: 13 amino acids. CDR3 sequence: CSVDLGVEGGYTF. The CDR3, as DNA: TGCAGCGTTGATCTAGGGGTTGAGGGGGGCTACACCTTC.

The CDR3 DNA reads as TGTGCCTGGACGGCTAGCTACAATGAGCAGTTCTTC. The encoded protein is CAWTASYNEQFF. The chain joins TRBV30 to TRBJ2-1; no firm D call. The CDR3 has 12 amino acids. Germline CDR1 is GTSNPN and CDR2 is SVGIG (reference sequence). V was clipped by 4 bases and J by 3 bases, with 7 bases between them.

The chain is built from TRBV6-4 and TRBJ2-1; weak D call: TRBD2 (6 bases). CDR3 size: 14 residues. Germline CDR1 is MRHNA and CDR2 is SNTAGT. Deletions cut 6 bases from V and 7 bases from J, with 16 bases between. CDR3 amino acids: CASSQRAGGNEQFF. CDR3 DNA sequence: TGTGCCAGCAGCCAGCGGGCCGGGGGAAATGAGCAGTTCTTC.

CDR3 sequence reads: CAWNGDSYNEQFF. CDR3 in DNA: TGTGCCTGGAATGGGGACAGCTACAATGAGCAGTTCTTC. The rearrangement uses TRBV30 and TRBJ2-1; TRBD1 aligns across 7 bases. In germline, CDR1 is GTSNPN, CDR2 SVGIG (reference sequence). J gave up 3 bases and V 4 bases, and 3 bases lay outside the gene matches. This CDR3 is 13 amino acids long.

This clone turned up a few times. The chain has TRBV29-1 and TRBJ2-7, with no clear D. The CDR3 length is 12 residues. Trimming left V 6 bases short and J 7 bases short, with 16 bases between. In germline, CDR1 is SQVTM, CDR2 ANQGSEA. The CDR3 region is CSVPFDGLEQYF. In DNA, the CDR3 is TGCAGCGTCCCGTTCGACGGATTGGAGCAGTACTTC.

The J gene is TRBJ2-7, the V gene TRBV29-1, with D perhaps TRBD2 (5 bases). The CDR3 contains 14 residues. The germline V gene has CDR1 SQVTM and CDR2 ANQGSEA. V lost 7 bases, J lost 2 bases, and 18 bases lay in between. CDR3 DNA: TGCAGCGCCACCATCCTCCGGGAAACCTACGAGCAGTACTTC. Its protein product is CSATILRETYEQYF.

The chain recombines TRBV9 with TRBJ2-1, with a tentative D call TRBD2 (6 bases). CDR3 length: 14 residues. CDR1 and CDR2 (germline): SGDLS, YYNGEE. The germline V and J ends were trimmed by 4 bases and 6 bases, with 14 bases remaining between them. The CDR3: CASSNRDSLNEQFF. CDR3 in DNA: TGTGCCAGCAGCAACCGGGACTCACTCAATGAGCAGTTCTTC.

The rearrangement links TRBV29-1 to TRBJ2-1; D not resolved. The germline V gene has CDR1 SQVTM and CDR2 ANQGSEA. CDR3 length: 12 amino acids. The V gene lost 2 bases and the J gene lost 4 bases, with 6 bases spanning the gap. The CDR3 region is CSVEPVYNEQFF. CDR3 bases: TGCAGCGTTGAACCAGTGTACAATGAGCAGTTCTTC.

The sample holds one count of this clone. The V and J genes are TRBV29-1 and TRBJ2-1; 14 bases are shared with TRBD2. The CDR3 loop spans 15 amino acids. J lost 8 bases, V lost 4 bases, and 7 bases had no gene match. CDR1 and CDR2 (germline): SQVTM, ANQGSEA. The CDR3 sequence: CSVGGLAGGIDEQFF. CDR3 bases: TGCAGCGTTGGAGGACTAGCGGGAGGAATCGATGAGCAGTTCTTC.

CDR3 region: CSVNVGTSGYNEQFF. In nucleotides, the CDR3 is TGCAGCGTGAACGTCGGGACTAGCGGCTACAATGAGCAGTTCTTC. The V gene is TRBV29-1, the J gene TRBJ2-1; TRBD2 agrees at 11 bases. V shed 6 bases, J shed 3 bases, and the junction held 7 bases outside the gene matches. Germline CDR1 SQVTM, CDR2 ANQGSEA. The CDR3 loop spans 15 amino acids.

V usage is TRBV2 and J usage is TRBJ2-1, with D maybe TRBD1 (5 bases). Trimming took 6 bases from V and 8 from J, leaving 26 bases between them. CDR3 length: 17 residues. Germline lookup yields CDR1 SNHLY and CDR2 FYNNEI. This chain's CDR3 is CASSDIPGSPQGHEQFF. In DNA, the CDR3 is TGTGCCAGCAGCGATATCCCAGGGTCCCCTCAGGGTCATGAGCAGTTCTTC.

The chain is built from TRBV7-9 and TRBJ2-7; D is undetermined. Trimming took off 6 bases at V and 3 bases at J, with 6 bases between the two ends. This CDR3 contains 11 residues. In germline, CDR1 is SEHNR, CDR2 FQNEAQ (reference sequence). The DNA of the CDR3 is TGTGCCAGCAGTGACGGCTACGAGCAGTACTTC. It encodes CASSDGYEQYF. Looking up the rest from reference TRBV7-9 and TRBJ2-7 gives the full variable domain: DTGVSQNPRHKITKRGQNVTFRCDPISEHNRLYWYRQTLGQGPEFLTYFQNEAQLEKSRLLSDRFSAERPKGSFSTLEIQRTEQGDSAMYLCASSDGYEQYFGPGTRLTVT.

V and J are TRBV2 and TRBJ2-5; a weak D match, TRBD2 (6 bases). The CDR3 runs to 11 residues. Germline V CDR1 and CDR2: SNHLY, FYNNEI. Trimming left V 10 bases short and J 6 bases short, with 12 bases between. CDR3 nucleotides: TGTGCCACAATGGGGAGGCAGACCCAGTACTTC. Translation gives CATMGRQTQYF.

The gene calls are TRBV4-1 and TRBJ2-1, with 7 bases fitting TRBD2. This CDR3 has 16 residues. J was trimmed by 0 bases and V by 0 bases; bases with no gene match: 2. The V gene's germline CDR1 is MGHRA and CDR2 YSYEKL. DNA for the CDR3: TGCGCCAGCAGCCAAGAGCGGGAGCCCTCCTACAATGAGCAGTTCTTC. Protein sequence: CASSQEREPSYNEQFF.

The chain has TRBV6-6 and TRBJ2-7; 8 bases agree with TRBD1. Per the germline V gene, CDR1 is MNHNY and CDR2 is SVGAGI (reference sequence). This CDR3 has 13 residues. The V gene end was trimmed by 9 bases and the J gene end by 2 bases; junction bases not matched to a gene: 6. The CDR3 protein is CASQLQGAYEQYF. In nucleotides, the CDR3 is TGTGCCAGTCAACTACAGGGGGCCTACGAGCAGTACTTC.

This chain joins TRBV30 and TRBJ2-1; TRBD2 matches at 9 bases. This CDR3 has 13 amino acids. Trimming cost V 5 bases and J 6 bases; bases outside gene matches: 5. Germline loops: CDR1 GTSNPN, CDR2 SVGIG (reference sequence). CDR3: CAWQTSGFNEQFF. The CDR3 region has the DNA TGTGCCTGGCAGACTAGCGGTTTCAATGAGCAGTTCTTC.

The chain uses TRBV29-1 and TRBJ2-7; D not resolved. The CDR3 covers 11 residues. Germline values: CDR1 SQVTM, CDR2 ANQGSEA. Trimming stripped 4 bases from V and 5 bases from J, with 9 bases between. CDR3 residues: CSVVAFHEQYF. The CDR3 nucleotides read TGCAGCGTTGTCGCTTTCCACGAGCAGTACTTC.